These T cell receptor beta chains were read from a single sample in a study of cytomegalovirus exposure and HLA in healthy donors. The repertoire was sequenced with immunoSEQ multiplex PCR; TCRdb's copy has only in-frame clones and lacks some. Counted here are more than 150,000 clones, roughly 80% occurring once; the ten biggest clones make up about 1.3%. What was sequenced was PBMCs. These receptors came from a male donor in good health and CMV-seronegative. CDR3s include the opening cysteine and the closing phenylalanine or tryptophan. D genes are given only for firm matches. Not all rows give a size; the values are once, few, many and, for expanded clones, a class.

v_call	j_call	d_call	clone_size	cdr3_nt	cdr3_aa
TRBV28	TRBJ1-2	NA	NA	TGTGCCAGCAGTCGAACAGGGAACTATGGCTACACCTTC	CASSRTGNYGYTF
TRBV9	TRBJ2-1	NA	few	TGTGCCAGCAGCGGGGCTTCTAGCGTTAGCTCCTACAATGAGCAGTTCTTC	CASSGASSVSSYNEQFF
TRBV5-1	TRBJ1-2	NA	NA	TGCGCCAGCAGCTCCTTCTCTTCCTATGGCTACACCTTC	CASSSFSSYGYTF
TRBV11-2	TRBJ1-1	TRBD1	few	TGTGCCAGCAGACCGGACAGGGGGCAGAACACTGAAGCTTTCTTT	CASRPDRGQNTEAFF
TRBV5-4	TRBJ2-5	TRBD2	few	TGTGCCAGCAGCTTGATAGCGGGGGGGCAAGAGACCCAGTACTTC	CASSLIAGGQETQYF
TRBV28	TRBJ2-1	TRBD2	NA	TGTGCCACCAATCCAGCGGGAGACTCTTATGAGCAGTTCTTC	CATNPAGDSYEQFF
TRBV10-3	TRBJ1-4	NA	NA	TGTGCCAGCAGTGAGCAGACAACTAATGAAAAACTGTTTTTT	CASSEQTTNEKLFF
TRBV2	TRBJ1-5	NA	NA	TGTGCCAGCAGTGTCTCGGGGACAAAAGGCAATCAGCCCCAGCATTTT	CASSVSGTKGNQPQHF
TRBV30	TRBJ2-7	NA	few	TGTGCCTGGAGTCCGAGCGGCTACGAGCAGTACTTC	CAWSPSGYEQYF
TRBV6-5	TRBJ2-3	NA	NA	TGTGCCAGCAGTTACCTAGCCGGCGCGCTCACAGATACGCAGTATTTT	CASSYLAGALTDTQYF
TRBV6-6	TRBJ2-7	TRBD2	once	TGTGCCAGCAGAGCGGGGTCCTACGAGCAGTACTTC	CASRAGSYEQYF
TRBV4-3	TRBJ1-4	TRBD1	NA	TGCGCCAGCAGCCAAGATCGGGCAGGGGGACACGAAAAACTGTTTTTT	CASSQDRAGGHEKLFF
TRBV27	TRBJ1-6	TRBD1	NA	TGTGCCAGCGGACCTAGGCGGGGACAGGGATCACCCCTCCACTTT	CASGPRRGQGSPLHF
TRBV19	TRBJ1-5	NA	few	TGTGCCAGTAGTAGGGGCAGCTGGGAGCCCCAGCATTTT	CASSRGSWEPQHF
TRBV20-1	TRBJ2-1	TRBD1	NA	TGCAGTGCTGGACAGGGGGATGAGCAGTTCTTC	CSAGQGDEQFF
TRBV19	TRBJ2-1	NA	NA	TGTGCCAGTAGTACCTATGACGGGGGGCGAGACAATGAGCAGTTCTTC	CASSTYDGGRDNEQFF
TRBV4-2	TRBJ1-1	NA	NA	TGTGCCAGCAGCCAACCAGACAGGAACACTGAAGCTTTCTTT	CASSQPDRNTEAFF
TRBV5-4	TRBJ2-7	TRBD2	NA	TGTGCCAGCAGCTTCTTTCGGGGGGACGAGCAGTACTTC	CASSFFRGDEQYF
TRBV7-2	TRBJ2-4	NA	NA	TGTGCCAGCAGCTTAGCCCGCAGGGGTTTAGCCAAAAACATTCAGTACTTC	CASSLARRGLAKNIQYF
TRBV5-1	TRBJ2-7	TRBD1	NA	TGCGCCAGCAGAGATACAGGGGGCGCCGAGCAGTACTTC	CASRDTGGAEQYF
TRBV28	TRBJ2-5	TRBD1	few	TGTGCCAGCAGTTCCTCCGGGACAGGGCAGAAGACCCAGTACTTC	CASSSSGTGQKTQYF
TRBV6-6	TRBJ1-4	NA	NA	TGTGCCAGCAGTTACTCTGTAGCCGTCAATGAAAAACTGTTTTTT	CASSYSVAVNEKLFF
TRBV2	TRBJ2-4	NA	few	TGTGCCAGCATGAGCGGGCAAAACATTCAGTACTTC	CASMSGQNIQYF
TRBV7-2	TRBJ2-7	TRBD1	few	TGTGCCAGCAGCTATAGGACAGGAGCATACGAGCAGTACTTC	CASSYRTGAYEQYF
TRBV7-2	TRBJ2-1	TRBD2	NA	TGTGCCAGCAGCTTAAGCGGGGGGTTCGGTGAGCAGTTCTTC	CASSLSGGFGEQFF
TRBV6-5	TRBJ1-5	NA	NA	TGTGCCAGCAGTTACTCGGGGGGGAGCCAGCCCCAGCATTTT	CASSYSGGSQPQHF
TRBV7-2	TRBJ2-4	NA	NA	TGTGCCAGCAGCTCTACCCACGACATTCAGTACTTC	CASSSTHDIQYF